This TCR beta chain came from a study of radiation and T cells in renal cell carcinoma. Time point defined: baseline pretreatment blood. Indicated treatment: 15 Gy SBRT to primary tumor, nephrectomy 4 weeks later. As for this clone: Its antigen is as yet unknown.

Method: immunoSEQ multiplex PCR; TCRdb's copy keeps in-frame clones and lacks some. The sample contains more than 75,000 clones, 82% of which appear only once. Broader study findings: Baseline intratumoral clonotype presence is unknown without pretreatment biopsies. From baseline, blood top tumor clonotypes peaked at 2 weeks post-radiation.

This clonotype originated in a man between 60 and 70 years old with renal cell carcinoma. The specimen was blood, collected from a patient whose treatment included radiotherapy and nephrectomy.

CDR3 region: CASKEAGGAYEQYF. DNA of the CDR3: TGTGCCAGCAAGGAAGCGGGTGGGGCCTACGAGCAGTACTTC. This chain uses TRBV6-1 with TRBJ2-7, with a possible D match to TRBD2 (6 bases). The ends were cut back, 7 bases at V and 2 bases at J, with 15 bases in the middle. Germline V gene data show CDR1 as MNHNS and CDR2 as SASEGT. The CDR3 consists of 14 residues.